The text below deals with one TCR beta chain. Trimming took 0 bases from V and 4 from J, leaving 12 bases between them. Germline loops: CDR1 MGHDK, CDR2 SYGVNS. This CDR3 is 15 amino acids long. This sample was taken from a study of technical replicates of blood from a few donors. Libraries were prepared by immunoSEQ multiplex PCR; TCRdb keeps only in-frame clonotypes and omits some of them. The data show tens of thousands of clones, 90% to 95% seen once. Sequencing used T cells isolated from PBMCs. This rearrangement joins TRBV25-1 to TRBJ1-1, with a weak D call TRBD1 (5 bases). This receptor was obtained from a human donor in good health. This CDR3 reads CASSEYRPGGTEAFF. DNA of the CDR3: TGTGCCAGCAGTGAATATAGACCCGGGGGCACTGAAGCTTTCTTT.